A single sample gave rise to the 29 T cell receptor beta chains below, sequenced in a study of cytomegalovirus exposure and HLA in healthy donors. Primers for the PCR totalled 60 Vbeta and 13 Jbeta. Repertoires were generated with immunoSEQ multiplex PCR, while TCRdb's copy carries only in-frame clones and drops some. The top ten hold approximately 1.6% of the sample, which has 150,000 to 200,000 clones, over 60% seen once. The specimen was PBMCs. Receptors were obtained from a girl aged 5-17 years in good health and CMV-seronegative.

The chain couples TRBV5-1 to TRBJ1-6; no clear D gene. The CDR3 extends over 15 amino acids. Germline V gives CDR1 SGHRS, CDR2 YFSETQ. V lost 0 bases and J lost 7, with 11 bases in between. This CDR3 reads CASSLVAGRNSPLHF. In DNA, the CDR3 is TGCGCCAGCAGCTTGGTTGCAGGAAGAAATTCACCCCTCCACTTT.

The chain combines TRBV15 with TRBJ1-2; TRBD1 aligns across 10 bases. The CDR3 is 17 residues long. Germline V gene lookup returns CDR1 LNHNV and CDR2 YYDKDF (reference sequence). Trimming cost V 3 bases and J 8 bases; bases outside gene matches: 15. CDR3 amino acids: CATSSTGTGALRGGYTF. The CDR3 region has the DNA TGTGCCACCAGCAGTACCGGGACAGGGGCCCTTAGGGGGGGCTACACCTTC.

This rearrangement joins TRBV5-1 to TRBJ2-7; 14 nucleotides align to TRBD2. The germline V gene has CDR1 SGHRS and CDR2 YFSETQ. V shed 2 bases and J 3 bases; nucleotides not matched to a gene: 7. The CDR3 totals 17 residues. This chain's CDR3 is CASSFGLAGGLVYEQYF. The CDR3 region has the DNA TGCGCCAGCAGCTTCGGACTAGCGGGGGGCCTAGTCTACGAGCAGTACTTC.

This clone turned up a few times. The chain uses TRBV6-6 and TRBJ2-3; D not certain. The CDR3 is made up of 10 amino acids. The germline V gene has CDR1 MNHNY and CDR2 SVGAGI (reference sequence). Trimming cost V 10 bases and J 1 base, with 3 bases left between them. CDR3 residues: CATGTDTQYF. Written as DNA, the CDR3 is TGTGCCACTGGCACAGATACGCAGTATTTT.

This chain links TRBV6-5 with TRBJ2-1; 11 nucleotides match TRBD2. CDR1 MNHEY and CDR2 SVGAGI come from the germline V gene. Trimming at V came to 6 bases and at J to 7 bases, leaving 5 bases not matched to a gene. This CDR3 spans 14 amino acids. Written as DNA, the CDR3 is TGTGCCAGCAGCTTAGCGGGGGGGCCGAATGAGCAGTTCTTC. Protein product: CASSLAGGPNEQFF.

The chain couples TRBV9 to TRBJ1-4; D gene ambiguous. Germline V gene lookup returns CDR1 SGDLS and CDR2 YYNGEE. V was trimmed by 2 bases and J by 0 bases, leaving 11 bases between them. The CDR3 covers 16 residues. In DNA form, the CDR3 reads TGTGCCAGCAGCGTCGGAGTGGGAGCAACTAATGAAAAACTGTTTTTT. It encodes CASSVGVGATNEKLFF.

The V call is TRBV6-1, the J call TRBJ1-5, with a possible D match to TRBD1 (5 bases). V was shortened by 4 bases and J by 5 bases, with 12 bases between the two germline ends. From germline, CDR1 is MNHNS and CDR2 SASEGT. The CDR3 contains 14 residues. CDR3: CASSVRVVDQPQHF. Written as DNA, the CDR3 is TGTGCCAGCAGTGTCAGGGTTGTCGATCAGCCCCAGCATTTT.

The chain carries TRBV10-3 and TRBJ2-4; 12 bases are shared with TRBD1. The CDR3 runs 15 residues. The junction had 5 bases not matched to a gene; V was cut back by 10 bases and J by 1 base. The germline gives CDR1 ENHRY, CDR2 SYGVKD. The CDR3 here is CATLGQGAAKNIQYF. The CDR3 DNA is TGTGCCACCTTGGGACAGGGGGCTGCCAAAAACATTCAGTACTTC.

The CDR3 sequence: CASSLDGASYEQYF. CDR3 sequence (DNA): TGTGCCAGCAGCTTAGACGGAGCGTCCTACGAGCAGTACTTC. V usage is TRBV7-9 and J usage is TRBJ2-7; no clear D gene. This CDR3 comprises 14 residues. Germline lookup yields CDR1 SEHNR and CDR2 FQNEAQ (reference sequence). V gave up 1 base and J gave up 1 base, with 8 bases separating them.

This clone appeared a few times. The J gene is TRBJ1-1, the V gene TRBV18, with D hard to call. The CDR3 is 13 residues long. Germline V gives CDR1 KGHSH, CDR2 LQKENI. V was trimmed by 6 bases and J by 0 bases, leaving 8 bases between them. The CDR3 sequence is CASSPGVNTEAFF. CDR3 in DNA: TGTGCCAGCTCTCCCGGGGTGAACACTGAAGCTTTCTTT. Full variable domain (remainder filled in from reference TRBV18 and TRBJ1-1): NAGVMQNPRHLVRRRGQEARLRCSPMKGHSHVYWYRQLPEEGLKFMVYLQKENIIDESGMPKERFSAEFPKEGPSILRIQQVVRGDSAAYFCASSPGVNTEAFFGQGTRLTVV.

J is TRBJ2-1 and V is TRBV6-5, with 7 bases that match TRBD1. Per germline, CDR1 MNHEY and CDR2 SVGAGI. The CDR3 consists of 13 residues. J was trimmed by 7 bases and V by 5 bases; bases with no gene match: 5. CDR3 coding DNA: TGTGCCAGCAGTGGGGACAGTGCGAATGAGCAGTTCTTC. This gives the protein CASSGDSANEQFF.

The chain recombines TRBV25-1 with TRBJ2-3; perhaps TRBD1 as D (5 bases). V was shortened by 2 bases and J by 3 bases, with 15 bases between the two germline ends. The CDR3 spans 16 residues. Per germline, CDR1 MGHDK and CDR2 SYGVNS. DNA for the CDR3: TGTGCCAGCAGTGAACCCCCAGGGAAGGGAACAGATACGCAGTATTTT. Translation gives CASSEPPGKGTDTQYF.

This sequence joins TRBV7-3 and TRBJ2-2, with 10 bases identical to TRBD1. CDR3 length: 16 amino acids. Losses at the gene ends were 5 bases for V and 4 bases for J; bases not matched to a gene: 7. The germline CDR1 and CDR2 sequences are SGHTA and FQGTGA. The CDR3 DNA reads as TGTGCCAGCAGCCCACGACAGGGGGCAATCACCGGGGAGCTGTTTTTT. This encodes CASSPRQGAITGELFF.

The chain uses TRBV5-1 and TRBJ1-2; D is possibly TRBD1 (5 bases). There are 15 residues in the CDR3. CDR1 SGHRS and CDR2 YFSETQ come from the germline V gene. Trimming took off 4 bases at V and 7 bases at J, with 20 bases between the two ends. CDR3 coding DNA: TGCGCCAGCAGCCCGCCCTCGGGGGAAGAGAGTGGCTACACCTTC. Protein sequence: CASSPPSGEESGYTF.

This clone was found a few times. The chain has TRBV4-1 and TRBJ1-1; 7 bases are a match to TRBD1. V was clipped by 5 bases and J by 5 bases; unmatched bases: 8. The CDR3 is 14 amino acids. Looked up from germline, CDR1 is MGHRA and CDR2 is YSYEKL. The CDR3 DNA sequence: TGCGCCAGCAGCTATCCAGGGGGAATAACTGAAGCTTTCTTT. Its protein is CASSYPGGITEAFF.

The rearrangement links TRBV7-3 to TRBJ2-5; 8 bases are shared with TRBD1. The CDR3 has 15 residues. J gave up 5 bases and V 2 bases, and 7 bases lay outside the gene matches. CDR1 is SGHTA, CDR2 FQGTGA, per germline. The CDR3 here is CASSLARGQGETQYF. The CDR3, as DNA: TGTGCCAGCAGCTTAGCCAGGGGGCAGGGGGAGACCCAGTACTTC. Based on the CDR3 plus reference TRBV7-3 and TRBJ2-5, the full variable domain is GAGVSQTPSNKVTEKGKYVELRCDPISGHTALYWYRQSLGQGPEFLIYFQGTGAADDSGLPNDRFFAVRPEGSVSTLKIQRTERGDSAVYLCASSLARGQGETQYFGPGTRLLVL.

The chain couples TRBV7-9 to TRBJ2-1; D may be TRBD1 (5 bases). Trimming stripped 1 base from V and 4 bases from J, with 14 bases between. Germline CDR1 is SEHNR and CDR2 is FQNEAQ (reference sequence). The CDR3 is 16 residues long. The CDR3 spells CASSLVEAAGYNEQFF. CDR3 sequence (DNA): TGTGCCAGCAGCTTAGTAGAGGCGGCAGGGTACAATGAGCAGTTCTTC.

This sequence joins TRBV4-1 and TRBJ1-1; D not certain. Trimming removed 0 bases at V and 2 bases at J, with 7 bases between. The length of the CDR3 is 14 residues. CDR1 MGHRA and CDR2 YSYEKL come from the germline V gene. The CDR3 reads CASSQERTNTEAFF. As DNA, the CDR3 is TGCGCCAGCAGCCAAGAAAGGACTAACACTGAAGCTTTCTTT.

In nucleotides, the CDR3 is TGTGCCAGCAGCTCAACAGGGGTTAAGGAGAACACTGAAGCTTTCTTT. Translating it yields CASSSTGVKENTEAFF. This chain connects TRBV7-6 to TRBJ1-1; 7 bases are a match to TRBD1. CDR1 and CDR2 from the germline V gene are SGHVS and FNYEAQ. The CDR3 consists of 16 residues. J was trimmed by 1 base and V by 4 bases; bases with no gene match: 9.

The V gene is TRBV10-1, the J gene TRBJ2-7, with D perhaps matching TRBD1 (5 bases). Trimming stripped 0 bases from V and 4 bases from J, with 13 bases between. Germline V CDR1 and CDR2: WNHNN, SYGVQD (reference sequence). The CDR3 extends over 15 amino acids. The CDR3 sequence is CASSESIDSQYEQYF. The CDR3 DNA follows: TGCGCCAGCAGTGAGTCGATCGACAGCCAATACGAGCAGTACTTC.

The V gene is TRBV6-6, the J gene TRBJ1-4, with a weak D call TRBD1 (5 bases). Germline CDR1 and CDR2: MNHNY and SVGAGI (reference sequence). V dropped 5 bases and J dropped 2 bases, with 12 bases sitting between them. The CDR3 sequence is 15 residues long. For the CDR3, the DNA is TGTGCCAGCAGTGAGCCCGGGGGGACTAATGAAAAACTGTTTTTT. Protein sequence: CASSEPGGTNEKLFF.

V is TRBV6-5 and J is TRBJ2-1; 12 bases are shared with TRBD2. This CDR3 contains 15 residues. Germline-derived CDR1 and CDR2 are MNHEY and SVGAGI. The J segment lost 8 bases and the V segment lost 3 bases, leaving 5 bases of the junction unmatched. CDR3 residues: CASSYLAGGIDEQFF. As DNA, the CDR3 is TGTGCCAGCAGTTATCTAGCGGGGGGGATAGATGAGCAGTTCTTC.

J is TRBJ1-2 and V is TRBV2; D is perhaps TRBD1 (5 bases). The CDR3 is 13 amino acids. V was pared by 3 bases and J by 8 bases, with 13 bases between. Germline V gene lookup returns CDR1 SNHLY and CDR2 FYNNEI. CDR3: CASSDQGAEGYTF. The CDR3 DNA follows: TGTGCCAGCAGTGACCAAGGGGCGGAGGGCTACACCTTC.

J is TRBJ2-1 and V is TRBV27; no clear D. The CDR3 has 13 residues. Germline lookup yields CDR1 MNHEY and CDR2 SMNVEV (reference sequence). Between the trimmed V and J ends, which lost 5 bases and 5 bases, there was a span of 10 bases. The CDR3 sequence: CASSPYPDNEQFF. The DNA of the CDR3 is TGTGCCAGCAGTCCCTATCCCGACAATGAGCAGTTCTTC.

This clone was seen more than once but under ten times. J is TRBJ1-2 and V is TRBV7-6, with TRBD1 matching 10 bases. Trimming at V came to 5 bases and at J to 4 bases, leaving 10 bases not matched to a gene. Germline V gene sequence: CDR1 SGHVS, CDR2 FNYEAQ. This CDR3 region has 16 residues. The DNA for the CDR3 is TGTGCCAGCAGCCCCTCCCGGGACAGGGGCCTCTATGGCTACACCTTC. This gives the protein CASSPSRDRGLYGYTF.

This clone is a singleton in its sample. The chain has TRBV4-1 and TRBJ2-5; possible D gene TRBD1, 5 bases. CDR3 size: 16 residues. Germline-derived CDR1 and CDR2 are MGHRA and YSYEKL. Trimming pared 3 bases from V and 0 bases from J, leaving 14 bases between. Here the CDR3 reads CASSQPTEMYQETQYF. The CDR3 region has the DNA TGCGCCAGCAGCCAGCCGACAGAGATGTACCAAGAGACCCAGTACTTC.

The J gene is TRBJ2-3, the V gene TRBV2, with D possibly matching TRBD2 (6 bases). The CDR3 is made up of 13 amino acids. The germline V gene encodes CDR1 SNHLY and CDR2 FYNNEI. Trimming took off 0 bases at V and 6 bases at J, with 7 bases between the two ends. The CDR3 sequence is CASSEAGRDTQYF. The CDR3 DNA reads as TGTGCCAGCAGTGAAGCGGGGAGGGATACGCAGTATTTT.

This chain joins TRBV21-1 and TRBJ2-6; the DNA was not used to check the table's D call, TRBD1. TRBV21-1 represents a pseudogene. The CDR3 contains 20 residues. The CDR3 sequence: CASTLGQQDVFSSGANVLTF. CDR3 sequence (DNA): TGTGCCAGCACCCTCGGCCAACAGGACGTTTTTTCCTCTGGGGCCAACGTCCTGACTTTC.

V and J are TRBV5-1 and TRBJ1-1; D is unresolved. The V and J ends lost 4 bases and 1 base respectively, with 8 bases between them. Per the germline V gene, CDR1 is SGHRS and CDR2 is YFSETQ. The CDR3 extends over 13 amino acids. CDR3 coding DNA: TGCGCCAGCAGCCCTCTGTGGAACACTGAAGCTTTCTTT. Protein product: CASSPLWNTEAFF.